The 25 T cell receptor beta chains presented below share a single source sample, sequenced in a study of cytomegalovirus exposure and HLA in healthy donors. The PCR had 60 Vbeta and 13 Jbeta primers. Sequencing used immunoSEQ multiplex PCR; TCRdb keeps in-frame clones, though not all of them. The sample has 200,000 to 300,000 clones, around 78% seen once. What was sequenced was PBMCs. These TCRs come from a boy younger than 18 in good health and CMV-seronegative.

The chain combines TRBV6-1 with TRBJ1-5; the D gene is possibly TRBD1 (6 bases). This CDR3 region has 17 residues. Germline V gives CDR1 MNHNS, CDR2 SASEGT. Trimming removed 2 bases from V and 1 base from J, with 15 bases in between. The CDR3 here is CASSEFPAGASNQPQHF. CDR3 sequence (DNA): TGTGCCAGCAGTGAATTTCCAGCAGGGGCGAGCAATCAGCCCCAGCATTTT.

In this sample, this clone turned up once. V is TRBV19 and J is TRBJ1-5; D may be TRBD1 (5 bases). The germline gives CDR1 LNHDA, CDR2 SQIVND (reference sequence). The V end lost 1 base, the J end lost 5 bases, and 12 bases lay between the germline ends. This CDR3 spans 15 amino acids. CDR3 nucleotides: TGTGCCAGTAGTATAGTACAGGCGGGAGATCAGCCCCAGCATTTT. This encodes CASSIVQAGDQPQHF.

This CDR3 is CASSPKTGGRQPQHF. The CDR3, as DNA: TGTGCCAGCAGTCCGAAGACAGGGGGCAGGCAGCCCCAGCATTTT. The chain links TRBV6-5 to TRBJ1-5, with 10 positions matching TRBD1. Germline values: CDR1 MNHEY, CDR2 SVGAGI. V was pared by 5 bases and J by 7 bases, with 8 bases of the junction left unmatched. This CDR3 spans 15 amino acids.

This rearrangement joins TRBV29-1 to TRBJ1-5, with 10 nucleotides matching TRBD1. The CDR3 contains 14 residues. Germline loops: CDR1 SQVTM, CDR2 ANQGSEA. The J segment lost 4 bases and the V segment lost 6 bases, leaving 6 bases of the junction unmatched. The CDR3 sequence: CSVGDRGRNQPQHF. Here the CDR3 DNA reads TGCAGCGTGGGGGACAGGGGAAGGAATCAGCCCCAGCATTTT.

The chain links TRBV9 to TRBJ1-2; D is undetermined. The CDR3 consists of 14 residues. The V and J ends lost 0 bases and 5 bases respectively, with 11 bases between them. Germline lookup yields CDR1 SGDLS and CDR2 YYNGEE. CDR3 loop: CASSVDGRGYGYTF. DNA of the CDR3: TGTGCCAGCAGCGTAGACGGCCGCGGGTATGGCTACACCTTC.

This clone was observed a single time. V gene TRBV2 combines with J gene TRBJ2-7, with D possibly TRBD2 on 6 matching bases. This CDR3 contains 15 residues. Germline CDR1 and CDR2: SNHLY and FYNNEI. Trimming removed 3 bases at V and 0 bases at J, with 12 bases between. This CDR3 reads CASSDGTPGSYEQYF. The DNA of the CDR3 is TGTGCCAGCAGTGATGGGACTCCAGGCTCCTACGAGCAGTACTTC.

This chain joins TRBV5-1 and TRBJ2-5; TRBD2 aligns across 7 bases. Germline values: CDR1 SGHRS, CDR2 YFSETQ. This CDR3 is built from 14 residues. Trimming at V came to 2 bases and at J to 5 bases, leaving 6 bases not matched to a gene. The CDR3 DNA is TGCGCCAGCAGCTTTGGGACCGGGAGGGAGACCCAGTACTTC. Amino acids: CASSFGTGRETQYF.

The table lists this clone with a count of one. The CDR3, as DNA: TGTGCCAGCAGCCCCTCCTGGCGCGGGAGGAGCTCCTACGAGCAGTACTTC. It encodes CASSPSWRGRSSYEQYF. The chain carries TRBV7-8 and TRBJ2-7; 8 bases are shared with TRBD2. The trim removed 5 bases at V and 0 bases at J, leaving 12 bases unmatched. CDR3 length: 17 amino acids. Germline loops: CDR1 SGHVS, CDR2 FQNEAQ.

The V call is TRBV21-1, the J call TRBJ1-2. TRBV21-1 is labeled a pseudogene. The CDR3 contains 13 residues. In nucleotides, the CDR3 is TGTGCCAGCAGCAAACCCGGTCCCTATGGCTACACCTTC. Protein sequence: CASSKPGPYGYTF.

This clone was seen once. V and J are TRBV5-1 and TRBJ1-1, with D maybe TRBD1 (5 bases). The V end was cut by 3 bases, the J end by 3 bases, with 9 bases between. Germline V lookup: CDR1 SGHRS, CDR2 YFSETQ. CDR3 length equals 13 residues. CDR3 sequence (DNA): TGCGCCAGCAGCTCGGGGGGGGACACTGAAGCTTTCTTT. It specifies CASSSGGDTEAFF.

The chain recombines TRBV19 with TRBJ1-3; D may be TRBD1 (6 bases). Trimming pared 1 base from V and 3 bases from J, leaving 10 bases between. The CDR3 contains 15 residues. Germline V gives CDR1 LNHDA, CDR2 SQIVND (reference sequence). CDR3: CASSIGDKLGNTIYF. In nucleotides, the CDR3 is TGTGCCAGTAGTATAGGGGACAAACTTGGAAACACCATATATTTT.

The chain has TRBV5-4 and TRBJ1-4; the match to TRBD1 covers 7 bases. The CDR3 runs to 14 residues. The V gene end was trimmed by 2 bases and the J gene end by 3 bases; junction bases not matched to a gene: 1. Germline V lookup: CDR1 SGHNT, CDR2 YYREEE (reference sequence). This chain's CDR3 is CASSFGTANEKLFF. CDR3 sequence (DNA): TGTGCCAGCAGCTTCGGGACAGCTAATGAAAAACTGTTTTTT.

This rearrangement joins TRBV7-3 to TRBJ2-1, with D maybe TRBD2 (6 bases). The V gene lost 5 bases and the J gene lost 6 bases, with 17 bases spanning the gap. The CDR3 covers 15 residues. Germline CDR1 SGHTA, CDR2 FQGTGA. Here the CDR3 reads CASSPRQGGINEQFF. The CDR3 DNA follows: TGTGCCAGCAGCCCGAGGCAGGGCGGGATCAATGAGCAGTTCTTC.

The chain joins TRBV5-1 to TRBJ2-5, with TRBD1 matching over 9 bases. Germline loops: CDR1 SGHRS, CDR2 YFSETQ. The CDR3 has 15 residues. The ends lost 3 bases at V and 5 bases at J; junction bases unmatched: 8. Written as DNA, the CDR3 is TGCGCCAGCAGCTCCACCGGGACAGGGAGTGAGACCCAGTACTTC. Its protein is CASSSTGTGSETQYF.

This clone turned up a few times. The V call is TRBV4-1, the J call TRBJ1-1; D ambiguous. V lost 0 bases and J 3 bases, leaving 17 bases between the germline ends. The CDR3 is 17 amino acids. Per germline, CDR1 MGHRA and CDR2 YSYEKL. The DNA for the CDR3 is TGCGCCAGCAGCCAAGATGCCTGGGTCGTGGGCGACACTGAAGCTTTCTTT. This gives the protein CASSQDAWVVGDTEAFF.

The chain links TRBV11-3 to TRBJ2-5; possible D gene TRBD1, 6 bases. Germline CDR1 reads SGHNT; CDR2 reads YENEEA. The CDR3 length is 17 residues. Trimming took off 1 base at V and 2 bases at J, with 17 bases between the two ends. Here the CDR3 reads CASSLVFGTRNQETQYF. DNA of the CDR3: TGTGCCAGCAGCTTAGTTTTTGGGACACGGAATCAAGAGACCCAGTACTTC.

This clone was seen once. The chain recombines TRBV11-2 with TRBJ1-1; 7 nucleotides match TRBD1. This CDR3 has 19 amino acids. The germline V gene has CDR1 SGHAT and CDR2 FQNNGV. The trim removed 5 bases at V and 1 base at J, leaving 19 bases unmatched. The CDR3 reads CASSPWRRNRAGGNTEAFF. The CDR3 bases are TGTGCCAGCAGCCCCTGGCGGCGAAACAGGGCAGGGGGGAACACTGAAGCTTTCTTT.

V usage is TRBV1 and J usage is TRBJ2-4; the D segment call TRBD2 is taken from the table without a DNA check. TRBV1 is marked as a pseudogene. This CDR3 is 19 amino acids long. CDR3 in amino acids: CTSSQDCLAALRAKNIQYF. CDR3 DNA: TGCACCAGCAGCCAAGATTGCCTAGCGGCCCTGCGAGCCAAAAACATTCAGTACTTC.

J is TRBJ2-7 and V is TRBV4-1; TRBD1 aligns across 7 bases. Trimming removed 1 base from V and 1 base from J; junction bases left unmatched: 1. There are 14 residues in the CDR3. Per the germline V gene, CDR1 is MGHRA and CDR2 is YSYEKL. CDR3 DNA: TGCGCCAGCAGCCAAGGACAGGGTTCCTACGAGCAGTACTTC. Translating gives CASSQGQGSYEQYF.

The chain employs TRBV10-1 and TRBJ2-1; D uncertain. This CDR3 spans 13 amino acids. V was pared by 2 bases and J by 8 bases, with 10 bases between. Germline lookup yields CDR1 WNHNN and CDR2 SYGVQD (reference sequence). The CDR3 loop is CASSEPPVDEQFF. CDR3 DNA sequence: TGCGCCAGCAGTGAGCCCCCCGTCGATGAGCAGTTCTTC.

A word on this clone: Different DNA sequences within this sample yield the same CDR3. This rearrangement joins TRBV5-1 to TRBJ2-5; D is undetermined. The V gene lost 0 bases and the J gene lost 5 bases, with 5 bases spanning the gap. From germline, CDR1 is SGHRS and CDR2 YFSETQ. The CDR3 is 12 amino acids. CDR3 residues: CASSLDGETQYF. CDR3 bases: TGCGCCAGCAGCTTGGACGGGGAGACCCAGTACTTC.

For this clone: One end of the junction does not line up with germline, which may come from a read error. This chain links TRBV7-9 with TRBJ1-2; TRBD1 is a possible D gene (6 bases). Germline V gives CDR1 SEHNR, CDR2 FQNEAQ (reference sequence). CDR3 length equals 19 residues. This CDR3 reads CSSSLARDTQMMVDYGYTF. The CDR3 region has the DNA TGTTCCAGCAGCTTAGCTAGGGACACTCAAATGATGGTGGACTATGGCTACACCTTC. The full variable domain, rest sourced from reference TRBV7-9 and TRBJ1-2, is DTGVSQNPRHKITKRGQNVTFRCDPISEHNRLYWYRQTLGQGPEFLTYFQNEAQLEKSRLLSDRFSAERPKGSFSTLEIQRTEQGDSAMYLCSSSLARDTQMMVDYGYTFGSGTRLTVV.

The rearrangement uses TRBV11-3 and TRBJ2-5, with 8 positions matching TRBD2. The J segment lost 5 bases and the V segment lost 0 bases, leaving 17 bases of the junction unmatched. In germline, CDR1 is SGHNT, CDR2 YENEEA. The CDR3 has 19 residues. The DNA for the CDR3 is TGTGCCAGCAGCTTAGACCCGGCCAAGCGGGGGCCCCTAGGGGAGACCCAGTACTTC. This translates into CASSLDPAKRGPLGETQYF.

The V gene is TRBV11-2, the J gene TRBJ1-6; D is uncertain. Germline V gives CDR1 SGHAT, CDR2 FQNNGV. V shed 6 bases and J shed 0 bases, with 3 bases lying between them. There are 13 residues in the CDR3. CDR3 DNA sequence: TGTGCCAGCAGTAGCTCCTATAATTCACCCCTCCACTTT. It yields the protein CASSSSYNSPLHF.

Notes on this clone: Other DNA sequences in the same sample also yield this CDR3. The chain couples TRBV9 to TRBJ2-5; 9 bases are a match to TRBD1. Germline values: CDR1 SGDLS, CDR2 YYNGEE. With V trimmed by 0 bases and J by 5 bases, 5 bases remained unmatched. The length of the CDR3 is 15 residues. CDR3 region: CASSVEFDRGETQYF. CDR3 sequence (DNA): TGTGCCAGCAGCGTAGAATTCGACAGGGGGGAGACCCAGTACTTC.